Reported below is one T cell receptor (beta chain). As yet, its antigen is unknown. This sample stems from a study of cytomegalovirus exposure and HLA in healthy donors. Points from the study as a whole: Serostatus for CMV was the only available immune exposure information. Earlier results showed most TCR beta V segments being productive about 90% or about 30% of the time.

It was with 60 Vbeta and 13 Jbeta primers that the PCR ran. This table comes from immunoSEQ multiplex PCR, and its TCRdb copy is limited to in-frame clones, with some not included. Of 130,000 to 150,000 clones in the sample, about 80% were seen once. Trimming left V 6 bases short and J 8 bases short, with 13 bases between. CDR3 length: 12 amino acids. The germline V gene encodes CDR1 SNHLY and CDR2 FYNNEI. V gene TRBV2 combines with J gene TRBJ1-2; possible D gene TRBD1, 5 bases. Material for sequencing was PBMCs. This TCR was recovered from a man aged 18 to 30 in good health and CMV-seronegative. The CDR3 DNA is TGTGCCAGCAGGAGGGGAGGGGACGGCTACACCTTC. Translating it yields CASRRGGDGYTF. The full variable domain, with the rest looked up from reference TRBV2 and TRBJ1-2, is EPEVTQTPSHQVTQMGQEVILRCVPISNHLYFYWYRQILGQKVEFLVSFYNNEISEKSEIFDDQFSVERPDGSNFTLKIRSTKLEDSAMYFCASRRGGDGYTFGSGTRLTVV.